This T cell receptor beta chain appears in the sequencing data of a study of T cells expressing NK-cell markers (dated by TCRdb to 2020 to 2022). Regarding the complete study: Three sorted T-cell subsets (CD3+CD56+NKG2C+, CD3+CD56+NKG2C- and CD3+CD56-NKG2C+) from eight donors had their TCR beta-chain repertoires profiled. Seven of the eight sequenced donors were HCMV-seropositive and one was HCMV-seronegative. The eight sequenced donors were randomly selected healthy volunteers, three men and five women. Libraries were sequenced as 2 x 150 bp reads on Illumina HiSeq 2000/2500, MiSeq or NextSeq.

To note about this clonotype: What antigen it recognizes has not been identified.

In the germline V gene, CDR1 corresponds to SGHRS and CDR2 to YFSETQ. Spanning cysteine to phenylalanine, the CDR3 consists of 15 amino acids. The entry carries no DNA sequence. A commercial ELISA kit detecting HCMV-specific IgG in serum was used to determine HCMV serostatus. Ficoll density gradient centrifugation was used to isolate peripheral blood mononuclear cells from blood. Sequencer: Illumina HiSeq 2000. TCR beta cDNA libraries were made by 5'RACE template switching that added a universal primer site and unique molecular identifiers. cDNA synthesis was primed from the TCR beta constant segment, followed by two successive PCR amplification steps. As for the authors' bioinformatics: MIGEC handled demultiplexing of the reads and grouping by UMI, while MiTCR was used to assemble and quantify clonotypes. To exclude erroneous sequences, any TCR cDNA sequence not supported by at least two reads was discarded. The tcR package was used for downstream repertoire analysis, with clonotypes matched between fractions based on CDR3 nucleotide sequence plus V segment. Antigen specificity was annotated against VDJdb with VDJmatch, allowing one amino acid substitution in CDR3. TCRdb reprocessed the reads, reporting each CDR3 protein sequence once and no DNA. TCRdb, not the original authors, processed these V and J calls. The sample's clone listing holds roughly 170,000 distinct CDR3 sequences. About a fifth of the sample goes to the ten largest clones.

Here is what the overall study found, with its caveats: It remained unclear whether the expanded NKG2C-expressing T cell clones were specific for HCMV antigens. In over five donors, the dominant CD3+CD56+NKG2C+ clonotypes were among the top 10 CD8+ clonotypes and accounted for roughly 1.0-8% of CD8+ T cells. Those dominant clonotypes were again the most abundant among CD3+CD56-NKG2C+ cells in a handful of donors, at about 25-60.1%.

The source is a woman between 18 and 70 years old in good health. This sequence uses TRBV5-1 and TRBJ2-2. Sequences were obtained from blood T cells: a sorted CD56 or NKG2C T cell subset, CD4+ or CD8+ T cells, or bulk PBMC T cells (not recorded which). The encoded CDR3 is CASSTQTANTGELFF.